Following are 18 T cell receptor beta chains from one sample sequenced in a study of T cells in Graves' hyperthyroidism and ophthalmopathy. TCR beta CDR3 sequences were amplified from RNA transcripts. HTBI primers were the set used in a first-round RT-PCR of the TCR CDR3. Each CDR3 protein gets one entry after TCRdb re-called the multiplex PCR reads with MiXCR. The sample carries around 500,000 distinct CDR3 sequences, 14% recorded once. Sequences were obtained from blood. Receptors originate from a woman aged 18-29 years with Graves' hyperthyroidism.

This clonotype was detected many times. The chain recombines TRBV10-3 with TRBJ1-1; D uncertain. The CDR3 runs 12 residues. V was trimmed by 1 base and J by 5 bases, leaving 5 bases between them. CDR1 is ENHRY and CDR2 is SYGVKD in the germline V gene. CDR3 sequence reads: CAISEYGTEAFF. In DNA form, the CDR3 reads TGTGCCATCAGTGAGTATGGGACTGAAGCTTTCTTT.

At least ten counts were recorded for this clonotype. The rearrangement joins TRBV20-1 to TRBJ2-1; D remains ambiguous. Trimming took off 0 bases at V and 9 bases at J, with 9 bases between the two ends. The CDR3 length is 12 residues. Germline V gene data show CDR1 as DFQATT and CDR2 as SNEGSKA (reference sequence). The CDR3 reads CSARDPSGEQFF. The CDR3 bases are TGCAGTGCTAGAGACCCTAGTGGTGAGCAGTTCTTC.

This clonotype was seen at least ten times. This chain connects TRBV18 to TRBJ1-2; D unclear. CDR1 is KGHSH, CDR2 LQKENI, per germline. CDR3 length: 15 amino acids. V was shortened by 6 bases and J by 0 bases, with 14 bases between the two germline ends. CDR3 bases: TGTGCCAGCTCGCCCGCGGGGATTCCTAACTATGGCTACACCTTC. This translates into CASSPAGIPNYGYTF.

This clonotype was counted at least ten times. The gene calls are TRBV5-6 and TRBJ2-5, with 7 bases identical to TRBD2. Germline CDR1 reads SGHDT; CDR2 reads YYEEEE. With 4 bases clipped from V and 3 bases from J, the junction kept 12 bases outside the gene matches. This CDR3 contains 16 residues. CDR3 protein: CASSPTSAHKEETQYF. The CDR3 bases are TGTGCCAGCAGCCCCACTAGCGCTCACAAGGAAGAGACCCAGTACTTC.

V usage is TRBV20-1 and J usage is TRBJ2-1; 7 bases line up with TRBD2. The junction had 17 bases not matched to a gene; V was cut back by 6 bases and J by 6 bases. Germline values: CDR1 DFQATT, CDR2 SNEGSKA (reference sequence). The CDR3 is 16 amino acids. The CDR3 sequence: CSAQARAGWVSNEQFF. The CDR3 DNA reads TGCAGTGCGCAGGCGAGAGCGGGGTGGGTTTCCAATGAGCAGTTCTTC.

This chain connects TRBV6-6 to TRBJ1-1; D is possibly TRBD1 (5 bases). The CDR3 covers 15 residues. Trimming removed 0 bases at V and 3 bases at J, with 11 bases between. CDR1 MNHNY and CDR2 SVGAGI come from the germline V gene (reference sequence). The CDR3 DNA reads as TGTGCCAGCAGTTACTCCAGGGTTGGAGACACTGAAGCTTTCTTT. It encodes CASSYSRVGDTEAFF.

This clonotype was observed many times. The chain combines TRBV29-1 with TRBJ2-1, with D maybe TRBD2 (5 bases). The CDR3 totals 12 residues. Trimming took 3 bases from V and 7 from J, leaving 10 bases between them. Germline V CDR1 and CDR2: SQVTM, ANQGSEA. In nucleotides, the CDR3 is TGCAGCGTTGACTCTAGCACGAATGAGCAGTTCTTC. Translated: CSVDSSTNEQFF.

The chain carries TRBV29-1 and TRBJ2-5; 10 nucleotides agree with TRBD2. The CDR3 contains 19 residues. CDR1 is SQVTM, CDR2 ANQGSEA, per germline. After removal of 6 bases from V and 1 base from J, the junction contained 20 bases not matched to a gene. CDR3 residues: CSVYPAGLGGLAAQETQYF. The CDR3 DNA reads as TGCAGCGTATACCCCGCAGGGTTGGGCGGACTAGCGGCCCAAGAGACCCAGTACTTC.

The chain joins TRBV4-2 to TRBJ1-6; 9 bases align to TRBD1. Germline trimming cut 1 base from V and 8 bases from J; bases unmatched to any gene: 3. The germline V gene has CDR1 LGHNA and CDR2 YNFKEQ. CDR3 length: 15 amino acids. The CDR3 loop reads CASSQVGDRDSPLHF. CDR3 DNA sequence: TGTGCCAGCAGCCAAGTAGGGGACAGGGATTCACCCCTCCACTTT.

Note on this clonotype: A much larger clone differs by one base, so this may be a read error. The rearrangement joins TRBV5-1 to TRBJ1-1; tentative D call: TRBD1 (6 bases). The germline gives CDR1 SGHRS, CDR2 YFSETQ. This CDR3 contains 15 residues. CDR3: CASSLVTGMNTEVFF. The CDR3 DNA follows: TGCGCCAGCAGCTTGGTCACAGGGATGAACACTGAAGTTTTCTTT.

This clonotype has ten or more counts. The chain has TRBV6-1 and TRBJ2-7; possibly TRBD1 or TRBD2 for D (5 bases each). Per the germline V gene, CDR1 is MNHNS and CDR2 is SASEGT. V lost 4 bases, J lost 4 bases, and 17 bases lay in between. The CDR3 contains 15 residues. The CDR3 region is CASSAVVGAAYEQYF. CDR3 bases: TGTGCCAGCAGTGCAGTGGTCGGGGCGGCTTACGAGCAGTACTTC.

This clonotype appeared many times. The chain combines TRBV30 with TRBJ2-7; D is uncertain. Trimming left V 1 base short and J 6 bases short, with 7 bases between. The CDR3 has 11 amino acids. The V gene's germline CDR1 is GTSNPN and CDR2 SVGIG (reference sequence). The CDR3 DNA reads TGTGCCTGGAGTGCAGGAATCGAGCAGTACGTC. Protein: CAWSAGIEQYV.

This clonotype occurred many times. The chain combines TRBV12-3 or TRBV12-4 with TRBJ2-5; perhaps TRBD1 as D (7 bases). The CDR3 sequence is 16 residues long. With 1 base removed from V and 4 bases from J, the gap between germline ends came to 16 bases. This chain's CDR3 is CASSLGTAGGGETQYF. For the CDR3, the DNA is TGTGCCAGCAGTTTAGGAACCGCAGGGGGAGGAGAGACCCAGTACTTC.

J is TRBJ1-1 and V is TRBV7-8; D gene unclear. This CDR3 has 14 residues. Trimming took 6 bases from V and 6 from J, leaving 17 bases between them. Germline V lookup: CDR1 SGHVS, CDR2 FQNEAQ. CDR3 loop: CASRVAWDNSEAFF. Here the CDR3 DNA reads TGTGCCAGCAGGGTAGCCTGGGATAACTCTGAAGCTTTCTTT.

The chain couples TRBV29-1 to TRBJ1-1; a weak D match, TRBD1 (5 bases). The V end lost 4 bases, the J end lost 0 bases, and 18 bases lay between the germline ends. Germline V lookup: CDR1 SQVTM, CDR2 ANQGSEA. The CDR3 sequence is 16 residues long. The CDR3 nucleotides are TGCAGCGTTGGGTTTGTGGGGACGGGGCTGAACACTGAAGCTTTCTTT. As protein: CSVGFVGTGLNTEAFF.

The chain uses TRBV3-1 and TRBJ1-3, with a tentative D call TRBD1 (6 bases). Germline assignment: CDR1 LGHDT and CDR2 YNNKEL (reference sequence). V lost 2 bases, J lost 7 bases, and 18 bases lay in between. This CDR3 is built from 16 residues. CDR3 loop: CASSQNQGTFWNTIYF. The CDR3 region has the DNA TGTGCCAGCAGCCAAAACCAGGGGACTTTTTGGAACACCATATATTTT.

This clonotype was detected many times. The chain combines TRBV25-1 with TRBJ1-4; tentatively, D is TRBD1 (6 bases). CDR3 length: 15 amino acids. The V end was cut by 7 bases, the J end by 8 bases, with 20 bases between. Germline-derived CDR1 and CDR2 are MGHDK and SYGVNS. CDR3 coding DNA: TGTGCCAGCACCTCATCGGGGGGGCGGAAGGAAAAACTGTTTTTT. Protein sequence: CASTSSGGRKEKLFF.

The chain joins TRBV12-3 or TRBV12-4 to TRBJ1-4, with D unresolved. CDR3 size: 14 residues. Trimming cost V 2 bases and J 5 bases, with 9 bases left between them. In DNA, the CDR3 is TGTGCCAGCAGTTTACCTACGGGAAATGAAAAACTGTTTTTT. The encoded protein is CASSLPTGNEKLFF.